This T cell receptor beta chain is drawn from a study of shared clonotypes between healthy human individuals. Clones were read by immunoSEQ multiplex PCR, and TCRdb kept only the in-frame ones, dropping some. Of approximately 1.5 million clones listed, approximately 98% are singletons. Findings of the study overall: In general, naive subsets displayed greater estimated richness than memory subsets did. Naive CD4 clonotypes overlapped across several donors at approximately 5%. Lower generation probabilities were found for non-shared clonotypes than for those shared by all four donors.

Germline values: CDR1 MNHEY, CDR2 SMNVEV (reference sequence). The CDR3 covers 20 residues. Trimming removed 5 bases from V and 4 bases from J, with 33 bases in between. Turning to this clone: Its target is unknown.

The sequencing input was naive CD4+ T cells sorted from blood. The subset denotes: CD45RA+ positively selected. The genes are TRBV27 and TRBJ2-7; tentatively, D is TRBD2 (6 bases). The TCR was taken from a man aged 30 to 45 in good health. The CDR3 sequence is CASSPLALHGQHEGGYEQYF. The DNA for the CDR3 is TGTGCCAGCAGTCCCCTAGCGCTCCACGGTCAGCATGAGGGCGGTTACGAGCAGTACTTC.